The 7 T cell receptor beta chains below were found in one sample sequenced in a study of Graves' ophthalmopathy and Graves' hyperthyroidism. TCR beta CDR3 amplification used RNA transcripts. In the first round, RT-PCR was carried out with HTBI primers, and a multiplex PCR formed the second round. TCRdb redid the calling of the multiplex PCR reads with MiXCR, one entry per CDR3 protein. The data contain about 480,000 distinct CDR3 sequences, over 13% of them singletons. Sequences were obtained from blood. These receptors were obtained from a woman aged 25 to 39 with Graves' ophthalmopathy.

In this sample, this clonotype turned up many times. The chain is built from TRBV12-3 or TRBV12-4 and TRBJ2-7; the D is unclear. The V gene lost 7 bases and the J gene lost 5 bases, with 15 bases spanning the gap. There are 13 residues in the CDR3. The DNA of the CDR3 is TGTGCCAGCACCCCCTATGGGGAACACGAGCAGTACTTC. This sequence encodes CASTPYGEHEQYF.

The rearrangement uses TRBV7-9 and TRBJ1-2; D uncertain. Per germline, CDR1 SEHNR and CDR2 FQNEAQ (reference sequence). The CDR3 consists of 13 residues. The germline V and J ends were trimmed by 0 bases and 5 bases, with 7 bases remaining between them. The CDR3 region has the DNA TGTGCCAGCAGCTTAGCTGCAGAGTATGGCTACACCTTC. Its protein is CASSLAAEYGYTF.

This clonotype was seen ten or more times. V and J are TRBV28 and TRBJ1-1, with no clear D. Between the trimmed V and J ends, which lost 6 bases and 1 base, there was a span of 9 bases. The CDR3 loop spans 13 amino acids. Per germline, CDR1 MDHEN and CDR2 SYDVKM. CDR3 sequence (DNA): TGTGCCAGCAGGGAATATCCGAACACTGAAGCTTTCTTT. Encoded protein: CASREYPNTEAFF.

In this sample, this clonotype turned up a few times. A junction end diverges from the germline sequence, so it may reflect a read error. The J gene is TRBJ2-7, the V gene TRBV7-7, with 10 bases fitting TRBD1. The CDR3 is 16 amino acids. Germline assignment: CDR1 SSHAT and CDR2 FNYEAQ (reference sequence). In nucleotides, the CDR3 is TGTGCTAGCAGCTTACGGGACAGGGGCCTATACTACGAGCAGTACTTC. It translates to CASSLRDRGLYYEQYF. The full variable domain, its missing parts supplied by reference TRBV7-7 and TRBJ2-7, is GAGVSQSPRYKVTKRGQDVTLRCDPISSHATLYWYQQALGQGPEFLTYFNYEAQPDKSGLPSDRFSAERPEGSISTLTIQRTEQRDSAMYRCASSLRDRGLYYEQYFGPGTRLTVT.

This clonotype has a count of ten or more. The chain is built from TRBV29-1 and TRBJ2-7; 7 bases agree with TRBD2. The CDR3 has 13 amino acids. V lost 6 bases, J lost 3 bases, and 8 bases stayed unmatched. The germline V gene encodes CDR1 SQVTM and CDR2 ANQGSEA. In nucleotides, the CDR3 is TGCAGCGTGGAAACGGGCGGGGGCTACGAGCAGTACTTC. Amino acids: CSVETGGGYEQYF.

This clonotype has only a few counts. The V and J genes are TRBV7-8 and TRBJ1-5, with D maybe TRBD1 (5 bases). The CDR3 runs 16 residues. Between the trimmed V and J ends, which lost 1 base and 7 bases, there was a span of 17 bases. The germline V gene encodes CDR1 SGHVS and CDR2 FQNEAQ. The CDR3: CASSLVFPGPDQPQHF. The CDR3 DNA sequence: TGTGCCAGCAGCTTAGTGTTCCCAGGGCCGGACCAGCCCCAGCATTTT. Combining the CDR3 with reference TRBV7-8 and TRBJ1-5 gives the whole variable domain GAGVSQSPRYKVAKRGQDVALRCDPISGHVSLFWYQQALGQGPEFLTYFQNEAQLDKSGLPSDRFFAERPEGSVSTLKIQRTQQEDSAVYLCASSLVFPGPDQPQHFGDGTRLSIL.

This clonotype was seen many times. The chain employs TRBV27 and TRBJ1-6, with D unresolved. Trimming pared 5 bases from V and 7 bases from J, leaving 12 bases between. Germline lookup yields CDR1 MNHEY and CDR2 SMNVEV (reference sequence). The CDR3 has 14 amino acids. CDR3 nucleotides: TGTGCCAGCAGTCCGGCCTCGGGGAATTCACCCCTCCACTTT. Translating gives CASSPASGNSPLHF.